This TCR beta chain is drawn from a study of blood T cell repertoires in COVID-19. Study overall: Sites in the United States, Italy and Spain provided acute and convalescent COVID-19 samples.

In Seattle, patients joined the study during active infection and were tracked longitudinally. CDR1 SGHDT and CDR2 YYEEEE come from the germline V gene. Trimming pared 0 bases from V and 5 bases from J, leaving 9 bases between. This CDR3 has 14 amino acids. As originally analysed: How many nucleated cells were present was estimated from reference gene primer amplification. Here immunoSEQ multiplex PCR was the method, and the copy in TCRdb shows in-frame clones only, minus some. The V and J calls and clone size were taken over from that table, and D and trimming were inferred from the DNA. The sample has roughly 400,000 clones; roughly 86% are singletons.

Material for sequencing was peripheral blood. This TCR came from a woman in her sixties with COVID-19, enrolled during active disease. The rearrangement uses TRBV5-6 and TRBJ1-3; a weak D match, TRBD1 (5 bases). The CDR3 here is CASSLVAGRNTIYF. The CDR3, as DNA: TGTGCCAGCAGCTTGGTGGCAGGGAGAAACACCATATATTTT.